This T cell receptor (beta chain) was sequenced in a study of T cell responses to AZD1222 COVID-19 vaccine. The germline CDR1 and CDR2 sequences are MDHEN and SYDVKM. V lost 7 bases and J 1 base, leaving 7 bases between the germline ends. The length of the CDR3 is 12 residues. Clones were sequenced by immunoSEQ multiplex PCR, and TCRdb holds only the in-frame ones, with some missing. The sample includes tens of thousands of clones, around 91% of them seen just once. The receptor's source is an adult in good health. This specimen was peripheral blood, taken on day 0 of MenACWY control vaccination. The chain carries TRBV28 and TRBJ1-2; D remains ambiguous. The CDR3 sequence is CASTRRNYGYTF. For the CDR3, the DNA is TGTGCCAGCACCCGTCGTAACTATGGCTACACCTTC.